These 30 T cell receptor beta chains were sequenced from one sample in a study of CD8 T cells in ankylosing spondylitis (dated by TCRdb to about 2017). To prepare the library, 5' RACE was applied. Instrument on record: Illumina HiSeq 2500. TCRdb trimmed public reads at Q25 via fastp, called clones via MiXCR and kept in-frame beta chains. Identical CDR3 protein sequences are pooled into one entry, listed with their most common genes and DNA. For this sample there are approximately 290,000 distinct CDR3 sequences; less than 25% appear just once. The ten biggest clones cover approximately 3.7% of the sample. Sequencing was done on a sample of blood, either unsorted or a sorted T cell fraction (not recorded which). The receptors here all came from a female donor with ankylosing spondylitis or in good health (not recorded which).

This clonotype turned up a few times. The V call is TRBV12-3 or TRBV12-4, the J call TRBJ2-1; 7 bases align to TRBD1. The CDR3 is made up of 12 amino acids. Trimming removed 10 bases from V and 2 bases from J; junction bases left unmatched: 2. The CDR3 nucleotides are TGTGCCACAAGGGGGCCCTACAATGAGCAGTTCTTC. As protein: CATRGPYNEQFF.

CDR3 region: CSASQGADSPLHF. In nucleotides, the CDR3 is TGCAGTGCATCACAGGGGGCGGATTCACCCCTCCACTTT. The J gene is TRBJ1-6, the V gene TRBV20-1, with 9 bases aligning to TRBD1. The CDR3 runs 13 residues. CDR1 DFQATT and CDR2 SNEGSKA come from the germline V gene (reference sequence). V gave up 6 bases and J gave up 8 bases; unmatched junction bases: 5.

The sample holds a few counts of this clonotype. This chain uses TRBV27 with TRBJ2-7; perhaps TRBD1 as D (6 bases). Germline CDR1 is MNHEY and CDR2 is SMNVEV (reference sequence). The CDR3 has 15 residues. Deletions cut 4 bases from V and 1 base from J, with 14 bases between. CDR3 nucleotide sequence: TGTGCCAGCAGTTCAGGGGCCAGGGTTTCCTACGAGCAGTACTTC. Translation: CASSSGARVSYEQYF.

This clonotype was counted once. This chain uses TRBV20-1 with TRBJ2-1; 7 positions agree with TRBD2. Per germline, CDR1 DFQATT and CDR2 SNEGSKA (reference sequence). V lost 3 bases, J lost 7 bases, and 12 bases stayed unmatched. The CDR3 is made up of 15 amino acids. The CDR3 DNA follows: TGCAGTGCTAGGAATCTGGGACTAATCGGGAATGAGCAGTTCTTC. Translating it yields CSARNLGLIGNEQFF.

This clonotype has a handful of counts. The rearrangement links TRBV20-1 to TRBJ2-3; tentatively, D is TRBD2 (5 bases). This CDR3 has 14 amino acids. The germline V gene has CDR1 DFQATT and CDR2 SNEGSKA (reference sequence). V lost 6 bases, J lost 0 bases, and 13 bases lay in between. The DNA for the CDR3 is TGCAGTGCCTTCCCGGGAAGGAGCACAGATACGCAGTATTTT. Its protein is CSAFPGRSTDTQYF.

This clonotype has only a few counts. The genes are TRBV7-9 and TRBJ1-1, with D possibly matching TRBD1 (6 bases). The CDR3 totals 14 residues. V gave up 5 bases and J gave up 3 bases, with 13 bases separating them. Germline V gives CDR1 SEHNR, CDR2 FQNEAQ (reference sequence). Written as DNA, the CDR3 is TGTGCCAGCAGCCCCCACAGGGACGACACTGAAGCTTTCTTT. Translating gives CASSPHRDDTEAFF.

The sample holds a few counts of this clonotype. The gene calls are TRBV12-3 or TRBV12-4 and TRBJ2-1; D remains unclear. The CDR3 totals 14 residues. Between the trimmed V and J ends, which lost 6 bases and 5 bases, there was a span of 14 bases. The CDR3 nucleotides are TGTGCCAGCAGCCCAAGGCAGGAAGACAATGAGCAGTTCTTC. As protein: CASSPRQEDNEQFF.

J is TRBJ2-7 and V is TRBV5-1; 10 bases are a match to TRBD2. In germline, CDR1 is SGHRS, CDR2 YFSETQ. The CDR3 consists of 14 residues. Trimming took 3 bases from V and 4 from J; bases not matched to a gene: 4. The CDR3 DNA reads TGCGCCAGCAGCTCCGCTAGCGGGAGTTACGAGCAGTACTTC. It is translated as CASSSASGSYEQYF.

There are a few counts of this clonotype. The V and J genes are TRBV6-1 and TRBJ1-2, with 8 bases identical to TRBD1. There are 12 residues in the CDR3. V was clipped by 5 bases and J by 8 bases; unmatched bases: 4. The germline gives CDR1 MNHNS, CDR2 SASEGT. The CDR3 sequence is CASSSRTGGYTF. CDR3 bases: TGTGCCAGCAGTTCAAGGACAGGGGGCTACACCTTC.

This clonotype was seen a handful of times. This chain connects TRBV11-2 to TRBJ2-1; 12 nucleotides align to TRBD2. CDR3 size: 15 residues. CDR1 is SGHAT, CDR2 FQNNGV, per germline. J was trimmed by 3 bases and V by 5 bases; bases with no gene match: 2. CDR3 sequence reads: CASSRTSGNYNEQFF. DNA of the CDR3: TGTGCCAGCAGCCGGACTAGCGGGAACTACAATGAGCAGTTCTTC.

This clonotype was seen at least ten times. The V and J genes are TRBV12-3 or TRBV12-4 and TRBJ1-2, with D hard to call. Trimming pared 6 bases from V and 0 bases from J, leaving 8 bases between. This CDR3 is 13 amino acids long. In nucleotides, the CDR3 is TGTGCCAGCAGCAGGCAGACTAACTATGGCTACACCTTC. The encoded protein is CASSRQTNYGYTF.

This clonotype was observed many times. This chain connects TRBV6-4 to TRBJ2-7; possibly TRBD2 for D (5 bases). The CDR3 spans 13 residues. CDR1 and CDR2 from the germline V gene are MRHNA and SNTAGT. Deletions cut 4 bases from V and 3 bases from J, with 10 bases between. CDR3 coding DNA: TGTGCCAGCAGTGGGACGAGCGGCTACGAGCAGTACTTC. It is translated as CASSGTSGYEQYF.

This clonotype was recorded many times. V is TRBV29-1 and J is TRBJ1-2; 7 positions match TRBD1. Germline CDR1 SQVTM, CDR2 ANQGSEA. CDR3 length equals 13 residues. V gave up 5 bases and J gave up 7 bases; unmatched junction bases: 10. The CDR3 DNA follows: TGCAGCGTTTTGACAGGGAGTATCGGTGGCTACACCTTC. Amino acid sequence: CSVLTGSIGGYTF. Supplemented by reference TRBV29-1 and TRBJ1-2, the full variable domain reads SAVISQKPSRDICQRGTSLTIQCQVDSQVTMMFWYRQQPGQSLTLIATANQGSEATYESGFVIDKFPISRPNLTFSTLTVSNMSPEDSSIYLCSVLTGSIGGYTFGSGTRLTVV.

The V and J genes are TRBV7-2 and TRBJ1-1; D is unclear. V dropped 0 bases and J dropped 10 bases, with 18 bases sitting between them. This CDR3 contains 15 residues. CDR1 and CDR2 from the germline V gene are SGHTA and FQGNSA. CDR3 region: CASSLATPRGSGAFF. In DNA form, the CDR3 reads TGTGCCAGCAGCTTAGCGACACCCAGAGGGAGTGGAGCTTTCTTT.

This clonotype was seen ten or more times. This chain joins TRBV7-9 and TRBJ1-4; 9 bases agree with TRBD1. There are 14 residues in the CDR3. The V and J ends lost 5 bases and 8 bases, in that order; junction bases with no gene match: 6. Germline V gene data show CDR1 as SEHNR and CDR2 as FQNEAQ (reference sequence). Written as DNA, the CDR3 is TGTGCCAGCAGCCGGGGACAGGGCTGGGAAAAACTGTTTTTT. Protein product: CASSRGQGWEKLFF.

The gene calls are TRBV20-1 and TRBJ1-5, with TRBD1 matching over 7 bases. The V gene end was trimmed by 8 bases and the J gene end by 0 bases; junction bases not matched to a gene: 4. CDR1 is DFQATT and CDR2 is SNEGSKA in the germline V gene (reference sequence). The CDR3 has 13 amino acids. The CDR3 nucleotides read TGCAGTACGCAGGGGGTTAGCAATCAGCCCCAGCATTTT. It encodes CSTQGVSNQPQHF.

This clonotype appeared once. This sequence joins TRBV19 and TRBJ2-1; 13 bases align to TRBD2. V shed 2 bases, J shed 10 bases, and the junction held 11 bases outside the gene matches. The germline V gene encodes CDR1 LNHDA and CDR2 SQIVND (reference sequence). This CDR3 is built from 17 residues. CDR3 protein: CASSITSGRDTFPEQFF. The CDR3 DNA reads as TGTGCCAGTAGTATAACTAGCGGGAGGGACACATTCCCCGAGCAGTTCTTC.

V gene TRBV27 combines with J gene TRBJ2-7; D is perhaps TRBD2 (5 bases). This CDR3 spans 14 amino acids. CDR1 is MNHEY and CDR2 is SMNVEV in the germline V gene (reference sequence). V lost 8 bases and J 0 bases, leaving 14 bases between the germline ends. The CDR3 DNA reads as TGTGCCAGCGGACTCTTTGCAGCCTCCTACGAGCAGTACTTC. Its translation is CASGLFAASYEQYF.

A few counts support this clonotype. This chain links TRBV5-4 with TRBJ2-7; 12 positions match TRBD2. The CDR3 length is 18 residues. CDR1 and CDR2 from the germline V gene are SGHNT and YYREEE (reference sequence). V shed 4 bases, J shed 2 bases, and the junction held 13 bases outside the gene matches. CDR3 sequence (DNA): TGTGCCAGCAGCGAGGGACTAGCGGGCCCAACGACCACCTACGAGCAGTACTTC. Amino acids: CASSEGLAGPTTTYEQYF.

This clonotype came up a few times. CDR3 amino acids: CASKGRNTYNEQFF. The CDR3 DNA is TGTGCCAGCAAGGGGCGGAATACTTACAATGAGCAGTTCTTC. J is TRBJ2-1 and V is TRBV2; D perhaps matches TRBD1 (5 bases). V was pared by 7 bases and J by 4 bases, with 14 bases between. The CDR3 has 14 residues. Germline V gene sequence: CDR1 SNHLY, CDR2 FYNNEI.

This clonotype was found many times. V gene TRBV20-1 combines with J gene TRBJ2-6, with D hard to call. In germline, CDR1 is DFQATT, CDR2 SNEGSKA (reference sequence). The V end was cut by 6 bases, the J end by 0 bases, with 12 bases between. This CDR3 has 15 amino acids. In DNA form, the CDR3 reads TGCAGTGCCTCACCTTCTGGCTCTGGGGCCAACGTCCTGACTTTC. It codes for CSASPSGSGANVLTF.

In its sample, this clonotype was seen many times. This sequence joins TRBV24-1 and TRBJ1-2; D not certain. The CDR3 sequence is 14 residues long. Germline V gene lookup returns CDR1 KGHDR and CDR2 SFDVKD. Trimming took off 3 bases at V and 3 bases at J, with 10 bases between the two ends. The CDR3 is CATSDTGKDYGYTF. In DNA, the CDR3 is TGTGCCACCAGTGATACGGGAAAGGACTATGGCTACACCTTC.

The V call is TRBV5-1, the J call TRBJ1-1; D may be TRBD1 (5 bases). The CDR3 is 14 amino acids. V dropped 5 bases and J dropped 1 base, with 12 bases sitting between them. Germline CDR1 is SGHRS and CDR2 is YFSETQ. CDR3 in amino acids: CASSSGIQNTEAFF. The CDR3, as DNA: TGCGCCAGCAGTTCAGGGATTCAGAACACTGAAGCTTTCTTT.

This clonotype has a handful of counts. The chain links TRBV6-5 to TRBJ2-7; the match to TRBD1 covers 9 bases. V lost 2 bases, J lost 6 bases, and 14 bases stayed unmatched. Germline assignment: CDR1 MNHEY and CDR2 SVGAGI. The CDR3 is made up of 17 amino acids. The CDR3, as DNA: TGTGCCAGCAGTTACACACTACCGGGACAGGGTAGTGGCGAGCAGTACTTC. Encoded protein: CASSYTLPGQGSGEQYF.

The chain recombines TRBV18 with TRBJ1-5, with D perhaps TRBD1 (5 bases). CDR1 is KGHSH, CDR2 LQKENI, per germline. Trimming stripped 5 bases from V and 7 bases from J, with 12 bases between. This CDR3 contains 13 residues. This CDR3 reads CASSGGTEQPQHF. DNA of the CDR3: TGTGCCAGCTCAGGGGGAACAGAACAGCCCCAGCATTTT.

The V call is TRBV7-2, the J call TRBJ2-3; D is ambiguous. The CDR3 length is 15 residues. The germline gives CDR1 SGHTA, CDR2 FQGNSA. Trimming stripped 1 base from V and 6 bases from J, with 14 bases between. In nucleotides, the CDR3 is TGTGCCAGCAGCTTAGGCCCCGCTTCTCAGGATACGCAGTATTTT. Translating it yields CASSLGPASQDTQYF.

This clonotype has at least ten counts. This chain's CDR3 is CSASRQGETQYF. CDR3 in DNA: TGCAGTGCTAGTCGACAGGGAGAGACCCAGTACTTC. This sequence joins TRBV20-1 and TRBJ2-5, with TRBD1 matching 7 bases. The J segment lost 4 bases and the V segment lost 3 bases, leaving 2 bases of the junction unmatched. CDR1 is DFQATT and CDR2 is SNEGSKA in the germline V gene (reference sequence). This CDR3 comprises 12 residues.

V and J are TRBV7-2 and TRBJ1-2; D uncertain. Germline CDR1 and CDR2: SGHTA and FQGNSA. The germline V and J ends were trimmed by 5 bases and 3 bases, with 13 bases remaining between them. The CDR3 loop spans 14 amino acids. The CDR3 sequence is CASSASYSYYGYTF. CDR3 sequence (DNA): TGTGCCAGCAGCGCCTCGTACAGCTACTATGGCTACACCTTC.

The CDR3 bases are TGCAGTGTAGGGTATCGGACACCCCTGAGGACTGAAGCTTTCTTT. Its protein product is CSVGYRTPLRTEAFF. The chain combines TRBV20-1 with TRBJ1-1; maybe TRBD1 (5 bases). This CDR3 is built from 15 residues. Germline values: CDR1 DFQATT, CDR2 SNEGSKA (reference sequence). Trimming stripped 7 bases from V and 5 bases from J, with 23 bases between.

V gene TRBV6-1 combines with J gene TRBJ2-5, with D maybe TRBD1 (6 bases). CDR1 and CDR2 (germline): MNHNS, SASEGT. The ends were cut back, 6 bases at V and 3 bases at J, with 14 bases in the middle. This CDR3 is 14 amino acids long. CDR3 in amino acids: CASSPTGMEETQYF. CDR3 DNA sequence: TGTGCCAGCAGCCCTACAGGGATGGAAGAGACCCAGTACTTC.